This paragraph reports one T cell receptor (beta chain). Its antigen has not been determined. The record has no base qualities; no much larger clone is one base away. The cohort comprised hundreds of healthy bone marrow donors. At the time of sampling, all cohort members were nominally healthy, though unrecorded immune exposures were likely present. The donor tested CMV seronegative, placing the donor among the 350 or so seronegative members of the cohort. A peripheral blood sample was provided by each donor, and peripheral blood mononuclear cells were used for TCR beta sequencing. The Qiagen DNeasy Blood Extraction Kit was used to extract genomic DNA from the blood cell samples. Library method: the immunoSEQ multiplex PCR assay. For the multiplex PCR, a mixture combining 60 forward primers for TCR Vbeta segments and 13 reverse primers for TCR Jbeta segments was used. Amplification of the CDR3 region of rearranged TCR beta genes was performed with a multiplex PCR assay on genomic DNA. On the Illumina HiSeq System, the amplified TCR beta libraries were sequenced as 87-base-pair reads. In the source study's methods: A later analysis counted 65 million to 90 million unique TCR beta chains across the 690 or so repertoires, and around 12 million of these chains were shared by at least two donors. Raw reads were error-corrected and collapsed into unique sequences with a nearest-neighbor algorithm that merged closely related sequences to remove PCR and sequencing errors. V, D and J gene segments were assigned by aligning CDR3 sequences to IMGT reference sequences. For a sequence to be retained, at least a six-nucleotide match to both a V gene segment and a J gene segment was required. Rearrangements were called productive when the CDR3 lacked stop codons and stayed in frame with V and J; all others were non-productive. CDR3 was defined by IMGT convention, running from the second conserved V-encoded cysteine to the conserved J-encoded phenylalanine. The earlier analysis of roughly 590 of the donors excluded sequences that lacked an unambiguous match to a single V gene segment. In an earlier analysis of almost 600 of the donors, a V segment was called functional when productive rearrangements were above 56.7%, and segregating when the standard deviation between donors exceeded 5%. A statistical classification framework was built to diagnose cytomegalovirus status from the catalog of TCR beta chain sequences. In a later analysis, V and J genes were assigned by comparing TCR nucleotide sequences against IMGT/GENE-DB human TR gene sequences. In a later analysis, CDR3 sequences and most-parsimonious VDJ recombination scenarios were assigned using the TCRdist pipeline. A later analysis defined each TCR beta chain by its CDR3 amino acid sequence plus V-gene family, and excluded reads lacking a unique V-gene family. A later analysis removed roughly 590 highly shared, low-generation-probability nucleotide sequences to deal with suspected cross-contamination and a sequencing artifact. In a later analysis, a clonal expansion index for each public chain was calculated from normalized within-repertoire ranks of inferred template counts. A later analysis computed generation probabilities with a VDJ recombination model fitted to out-of-frame rearrangements, and checked the results against IGoR. In a later analysis, hypergeometric tests were used to score TCR-TCR, TCR-HLA and TCR-CMV co-occurrence, with a repertoire-size bias correction applied to TCR pairs. To estimate false discovery rates, a later analysis permuted the HLA or CMV assignments 20 times. A later analysis grouped co-occurring TCRs with DBSCAN, adding TCRdist sequence similarity when clustering within HLA-allele-positive subsets. Co-occurrence clustering excluded repertoires with fewer than 30,000 or more than 120,000 public chains, plus five with anomalous nucleotide sharing. Held by TCRdb, this immuneACCESS table contains in-frame sequences only and omits some clones. Under half of the omission traces to an unresolved V gene where checked; the cause of the rest is unknown. V, J and clone size are those of that table, while D and trimming were read from the DNA. Present in this sample are hundreds of thousands of clones, around nine tenths of which were seen just once. Of the sample, roughly 2.3% falls within the top ten clones.

This record comes from a study of cytomegalovirus exposure and HLA in healthy donors (dated by TCRdb to about 2017). Background on the whole study: In an earlier analysis of about 560 of the donors, 250 to 350 Gb of sequence data and approximately 120 million unique TCR beta sequences from 150 million to 200 million T cells were reported. On average, roughly 200,000 unique TCR beta nucleotide sequences were sequenced per donor among fewer than 500 genotyped donors of the cohort, with 15% to 20% of those sequences being non-productive. The study aimed to test whether signatures of past pathogen exposure could be identified by cataloging public T cell receptors. The T cell repertoires of some 670 subjects were profiled by immunosequencing and related to cytomegalovirus serostatus. Along with the approximately 600-subject first cohort, a separate validation cohort of 120 different subjects was used. To study patterns of TCR occurrence, a later analysis re-analyzed previously published TCR beta repertoires from under 750 donors and added high-resolution HLA genotyping. An earlier analysis of roughly 600 of the donors used high-throughput TCR beta sequencing to judge whether each TCR beta V gene segment behaved as functional or pseudogenic. Every discovery cohort repertoire had been produced on one sequencing platform. Typing coverage varied by locus: roughly 620-640 donors for A, B, C, DRB1 and DQB1; more than 500 for DQA1; about 600 for DPA1; 450 to 480 for DPB1. Donor age, sex, ethnicity and CMV serostatus were collected together with the repertoire data. A later genetic analysis took genome-wide SNP genotypes for about three fifths of the 666 donors and used that subset as a discovery cohort. Roughly 300 gigabases of sequencing data and around 85 million unique TCR sequences made up an early release that covered several hundred HLA-typed donors. To predict cytomegalovirus infection status, the study brought together high-throughput TCR immunosequencing, statistical association of individual TCRs with disease status, and machine learning. Four or five DR-DQ haplotypes were handled as single units for association and clustering, since linkage in the cohort was strong. Class I and class II HLA loci were covered by the typing at four-digit resolution. In the later analysis, no new phenotypic data were used to find candidate immune exposures; instead, reliance was placed on TCR beta sequences and their occurrence across donors. The genetic ancestry cluster associated with self-reported Caucasian donors included over 80% of the 398 genotyped donors. Overall results and qualifications from the work: A later analysis associated 17,000 or so TCR beta sequences with specific HLA alleles at a false discovery rate of 0.05. In the study, 150 to 200 TCR beta chains were listed as associated with cytomegalovirus. The sequencing pipeline was judged likely to have produced a cluster of highly shared sequence variants as a technical artifact. The classifier was reported to diagnose cytomegalovirus status with high specificity and sensitivity in both the original and validation cohorts. A further reported finding was that TCR beta sequences accurately predicted the HLA-A and HLA-B alleles for most subjects in the first cohort. In vitro tests confirmed that a few of the cytomegalovirus-associated TCR beta chains recognize cytomegalovirus antigens. Because counts were too low, under 20 rarely observed V segments, including chromosome 9 orphons, were left out of the earlier analysis of 587 of the donors. According to a later analysis, parvovirus B19, influenza, CMV and Epstein-Barr virus appeared linked to several top co-occurrence clusters. Linkage disequilibrium might explain the correlated functional status among segregating V segments, but an unknown experimental factor could not be excluded. According to a later analysis, TCR association rates differed among HLA loci, with DRB1 alleles showing the most associated TCRs and HLA-C alleles showing the fewest. HLA typing was unavailable for some donors at each locus, so association tests used only the typed subset. Most TCR sequences were seen in very few donors, while some public TCRs were found in many individuals. In a later analysis, HLA-associated TCR beta chains were found to be more clonally expanded and to have lower generation probabilities than equally common non-associated chains. It was suggested by the authors that the approach could potentially be generalized to other disease states and immunological phenotypes. Immune exposure information for the cohort was limited to CMV serostatus. Compared with the 666-donor mean, donors in an Asian-associated ancestry cluster had fewer N-insertions in productive TCRs, according to a later genetic analysis. A later analysis found that most CMV-associated TCR beta chains appeared HLA-restricted, with HLA associations seemingly driven largely by CMV exposure. In a later genetic analysis, a missense DCLRE1C variant was associated with V-gene and J-gene trimming of TCR beta chains, and the association was replicated in an independent cohort. An earlier analysis of approximately 600 of the donors showed that most TCR beta V segments appeared in productive rearrangements either about 90% or about 30% of the time, which broadly matched IMGT annotations. This cohort had only TCR beta chains sequenced, and the lack of alpha or paired-chain data limited which features could be detected. The presence/absence analyses assumed that sequencing depth was roughly uniform across donors, and that assumption may not be true. Strong co-occurrence of HLA alleles, especially DR and DQ, made assigning TCR associations to individual alleles difficult.

The source is a woman aged 18-30 years in good health and CMV-seronegative. The sequencing input was PBMCs.

The sequenced DNA is TGTGCCAGCGTCGAAGAGAGGACAATACTCCACACCGGGGAGCTGTTTTTT. This sequence encodes CASVEERTILHTGELFF. The chain is made from TRBV2 and TRBJ2-2; TRBD1 is perhaps the D gene, given 5 matching bases. Cut back by 8 bases and 3 bases, the V and J ends lie 22 bases apart. From cysteine to phenylalanine, the CDR3 is 17 amino acids long. Here the CDR3 DNA is all that survives: 51 bases in frame from base 1. From the germline V gene, CDR1 is SNHLY and CDR2 is FYNNEI.